This TCR beta chain was found in a study of T-cell memory formation after mild COVID-19. This clonotype came up a few times. Its specificity is not known. 5'RACE with constant-segment primers yielded barcoded, UMI-tagged TCR alpha and TCR beta cDNA libraries. MiXCR, run by TCRdb on the 5' RACE reads, gives a single entry per CDR3 protein. Of hundreds of thousands of distinct CDR3 sequences detected, 20% to 25% appear once; the ten largest clones hold around 13%. The ends lost 1 base at V and 6 bases at J; junction bases unmatched: 14. The CDR3 consists of 18 residues. The germline V gene encodes CDR1 SGHAT and CDR2 FQNNGV. General study results and limits: The CD4+ clones that contracted clustered mainly within CM and EM, and the CD8+ clones concentrated in EMRA.

This clonotype was sampled from an adult woman who had mild COVID-19 (a few samples of this study predate the infection). Cell type and time point are not known. The chain links TRBV11-2 to TRBJ2-3, with TRBD2 matching over 9 bases. Sequencing was carried out using PBMCs or a T cell subset sorted from them (not recorded which). The CDR3 here is CASSLVDRLAGRPDTQYF. CDR3 nucleotides: TGTGCCAGCAGCTTAGTTGATCGCCTAGCGGGGCGCCCGGATACGCAGTATTTT. The full variable domain, its missing parts supplied by reference TRBV11-2 and TRBJ2-3, is EAGVAQSPRYKIIEKRQSVAFWCNPISGHATLYWYQQILGQGPKLLIQFQNNGVVDDSQLPKDRFSAERLKGVDSTLKIQPAKLEDSAVYLCASSLVDRLAGRPDTQYFGPGTRLTVL.